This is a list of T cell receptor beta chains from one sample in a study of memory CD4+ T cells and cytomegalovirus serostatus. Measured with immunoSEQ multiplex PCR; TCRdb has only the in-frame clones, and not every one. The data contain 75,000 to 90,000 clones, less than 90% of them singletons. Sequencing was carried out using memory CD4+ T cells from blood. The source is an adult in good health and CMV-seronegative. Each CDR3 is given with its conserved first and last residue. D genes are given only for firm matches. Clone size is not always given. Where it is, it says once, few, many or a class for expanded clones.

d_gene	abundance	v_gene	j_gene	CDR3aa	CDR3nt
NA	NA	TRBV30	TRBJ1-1	CAWRRPGLPEAFF	TGTGCCTGGAGACGACCGGGACTCCCTGAAGCTTTCTTT
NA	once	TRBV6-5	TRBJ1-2	CASSLGVGGYTF	TGTGCCAGCAGCCTCGGCGTGGGTGGCTACACCTTC
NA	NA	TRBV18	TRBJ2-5	CASSPSYQETQYF	TGTGCCAGCTCACCGAGCTACCAAGAGACCCAGTACTTC
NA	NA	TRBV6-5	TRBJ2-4	CASSSGQAGSIQYF	TGTGCCAGCAGTTCTGGACAAGCTGGGTCCATTCAGTACTTC
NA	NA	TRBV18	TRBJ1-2	CASSPAAGSNYGYTF	TGTGCCAGCTCGCCCGCAGCAGGATCGAACTATGGCTACACCTTC
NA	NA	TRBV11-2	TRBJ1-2	CASSLPGGGLYTF	TGTGCCAGCAGCTTACCCGGCGGAGGACTTTACACCTTC
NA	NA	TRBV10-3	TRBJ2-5	CAISESGTEGTQYF	TGTGCCATCAGTGAGTCCGGCACTGAGGGAACCCAGTACTTC
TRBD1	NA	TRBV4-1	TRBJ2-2	CASSQVNRGRTGELFF	TGCGCCAGCAGCCAAGTAAACAGGGGTCGTACCGGGGAGCTGTTTTTT
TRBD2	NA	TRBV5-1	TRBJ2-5	CASSLDGVAGGQETQYF	TGCGCCAGCAGCTTGGATGGGGTAGCGGGGGGACAAGAGACCCAGTACTTC
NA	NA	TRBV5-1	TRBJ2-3	CASSLGPATFTDTQYF	TGCGCCAGCAGCTTGGGGCCAGCCACCTTCACAGATACGCAGTATTTT
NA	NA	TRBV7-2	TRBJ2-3	CASSLAHTQYF	TGTGCCAGCAGCTTGGCCCATACGCAGTATTTT
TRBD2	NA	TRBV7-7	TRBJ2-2	CASSLTASGGTGELFF	TGTGCTAGCAGCCTGACGGCTAGCGGGGGTACCGGGGAGCTGTTTTTT
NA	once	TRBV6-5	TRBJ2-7	CASSLDSFEQYF	TGTGCCAGCAGCCTCGACAGCTTCGAGCAGTACTTC
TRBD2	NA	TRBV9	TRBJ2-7	CASSVAGTSGGWDLSSEQYF	TGTGCCAGCAGCGTAGCCGGGACTAGCGGGGGATGGGACCTATCTTCCGAGCAGTACTTC
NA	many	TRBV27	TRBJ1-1	CASSLAGGRTEAFF	TGTGCCAGCAGTCTCGCCGGGGGGAGGACTGAAGCTTTCTTT
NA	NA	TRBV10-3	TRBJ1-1	CAISKEVNTEAFF	TGTGCCATCAGTAAAGAGGTGAACACTGAAGCTTTCTTT
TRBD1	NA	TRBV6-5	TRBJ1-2	CASSYSGGTGYTF	TGTGCCAGCAGTTACTCAGGGGGCACTGGCTACACCTTC
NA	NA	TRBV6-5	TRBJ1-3	CASSTQLGNTIYF	TGTGCCAGCAGTACGCAGTTAGGAAACACCATATATTTT
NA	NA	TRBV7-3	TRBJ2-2	CASSLAPENTGELFF	TGTGCCAGCAGCTTAGCGCCGGAGAACACCGGGGAGCTGTTTTTT
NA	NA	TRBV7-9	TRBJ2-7	CASSVHYEQYF	TGTGCCAGCAGCGTACACTACGAGCAGTACTTC
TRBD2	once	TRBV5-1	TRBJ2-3	CASSLSPRGATDTQYF	TGCGCCAGCAGCTTGTCACCGCGGGGGGCCACAGATACGCAGTATTTT
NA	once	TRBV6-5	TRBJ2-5	CASRNRDPGQETQYF	TGTGCCAGCAGGAACCGGGACCCCGGCCAAGAGACCCAGTACTTC
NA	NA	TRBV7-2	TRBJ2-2	CASSLRGSNTGELFF	TGTGCCAGCAGCCTCAGGGGATCGAACACCGGGGAGCTGTTTTTT
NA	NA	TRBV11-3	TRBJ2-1	CASSGNPYNEQFF	TGTGCCAGCAGCGGGAACCCATACAATGAGCAGTTCTTC
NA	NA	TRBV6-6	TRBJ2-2	CASTLRAVNTGELFF	TGTGCCAGCACCCTGAGGGCTGTCAACACCGGGGAGCTGTTTTTT
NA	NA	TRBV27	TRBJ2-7	CASSLKQPGYEQYF	TGTGCCAGCAGTTTAAAGCAGCCCGGCTACGAGCAGTACTTC
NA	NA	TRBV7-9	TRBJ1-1	CASSSYPTTEAFF	TGTGCCAGCAGCTCCTACCCAACAACTGAAGCTTTCTTT
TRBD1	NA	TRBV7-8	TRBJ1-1	CASSSLEHEQGPTEAFF	TGTGCCAGCAGCAGCTTAGAACACGAACAGGGGCCCACTGAAGCTTTCTTT
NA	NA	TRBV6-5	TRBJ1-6	CASRSRFSYNSPLHF	TGTGCCAGCAGATCTCGATTCTCCTATAATTCACCCCTCCACTTT
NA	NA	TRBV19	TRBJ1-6	CASSIEFSPLHF	TGTGCCAGTAGTATTGAGTTTTCACCCCTCCACTTT
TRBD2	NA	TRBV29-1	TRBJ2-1	CSVTGSGGLNNEQFF	TGCAGCGTTACCGGCAGCGGGGGGTTGAACAATGAGCAGTTCTTC
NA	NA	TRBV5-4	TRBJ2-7	CASSREMGPFEQYF	TGTGCCAGCAGCCGTGAAATGGGCCCATTCGAGCAGTACTTC
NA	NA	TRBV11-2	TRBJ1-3	CASSLMGARGNTIYF	TGTGCCAGCAGCTTAATGGGGGCTCGAGGAAACACCATATATTTT
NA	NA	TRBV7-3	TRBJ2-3	CASSLISSDTQYF	TGTGCCAGCAGCTTAATCAGTTCCGATACGCAGTATTTT
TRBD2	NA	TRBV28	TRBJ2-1	CASSLSTGGAGEQFF	TGTGCCAGCAGTTTATCTACCGGGGGGGCAGGTGAGCAGTTCTTC
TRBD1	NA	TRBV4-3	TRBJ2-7	CASSQVPGTGAYEQYF	TGCGCCAGCAGCCAAGTTCCCGGGACAGGGGCCTACGAGCAGTACTTC
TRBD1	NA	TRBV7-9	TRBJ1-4	CASNGQGDEKLFF	TGTGCCAGCAATGGACAGGGGGATGAAAAACTGTTTTTT
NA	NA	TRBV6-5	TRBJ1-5	CASSYSKGVARRPQHF	TGTGCCAGCAGTTACTCGAAAGGCGTCGCCCGGAGGCCCCAGCATTTT
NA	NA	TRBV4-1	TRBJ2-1	CASSQAPNSMSYNEQFF	TGCGCCAGCAGCCAAGCCCCGAATTCGATGTCCTACAATGAGCAGTTCTTC
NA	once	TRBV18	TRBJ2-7	CASSPPGLGAYEQYF	TGTGCCAGCTCACCACCTGGCCTGGGAGCCTACGAGCAGTACTTC
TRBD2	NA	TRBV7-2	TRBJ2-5	CASSLAVGGGQETQYF	TGTGCCAGCAGCTTAGCGGTGGGGGGGGGACAAGAGACCCAGTACTTC
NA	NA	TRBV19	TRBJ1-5	CASVWGGGGQPQHF	TGTGCCAGCGTATGGGGCGGAGGAGGGCAGCCCCAGCATTTT
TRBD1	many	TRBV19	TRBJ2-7	CARAGTEAYEQYF	TGTGCCAGAGCCGGGACAGAAGCCTACGAGCAGTACTTC
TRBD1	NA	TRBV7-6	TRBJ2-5	CASSPSGTGFGETQYF	TGTGCCAGCAGCCCGTCCGGGACAGGGTTTGGAGAGACCCAGTACTTC
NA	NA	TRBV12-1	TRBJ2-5	CASSFSPYQETQYF	TGTGCCAGCAGCTTTAGTCCGTACCAAGAGACCCAGTACTTC
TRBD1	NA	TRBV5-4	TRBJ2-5	CASSSRDRGQTQYF	TGTGCCAGCAGCTCCCGGGACAGGGGTCAGACCCAGTACTTC
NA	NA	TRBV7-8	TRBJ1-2	CASSALVGGGGYGYTF	TGTGCCAGCAGCGCGCTTGTTGGGGGGGGAGGCTATGGCTACACCTTC
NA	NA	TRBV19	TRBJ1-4	CASSIPTTNEKLFF	TGTGCCAGTAGTATCCCAACAACTAATGAAAAACTGTTTTTT
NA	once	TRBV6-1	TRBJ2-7	CASSEGPQGTYEQYF	TGTGCCAGCAGTGAAGGTCCGCAGGGGACCTACGAGCAGTACTTC
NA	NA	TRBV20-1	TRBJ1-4	CSAMGVEKLFF	TGCAGTGCTATGGGGGTTGAAAAACTGTTTTTT
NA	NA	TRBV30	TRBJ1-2	CAWSLVTGTGYTF	TGTGCCTGGAGTCTAGTGACGGGTACCGGCTACACCTTC
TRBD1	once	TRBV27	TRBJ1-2	CASSLGAGQGTYYGYTF	TGTGCCAGCAGTTTAGGGGCCGGACAGGGCACTTACTATGGCTACACCTTC
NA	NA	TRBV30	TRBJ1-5	CAWRRRRGSNQPQHF	TGTGCCTGGAGGAGGAGACGGGGGAGCAATCAGCCCCAGCATTTT